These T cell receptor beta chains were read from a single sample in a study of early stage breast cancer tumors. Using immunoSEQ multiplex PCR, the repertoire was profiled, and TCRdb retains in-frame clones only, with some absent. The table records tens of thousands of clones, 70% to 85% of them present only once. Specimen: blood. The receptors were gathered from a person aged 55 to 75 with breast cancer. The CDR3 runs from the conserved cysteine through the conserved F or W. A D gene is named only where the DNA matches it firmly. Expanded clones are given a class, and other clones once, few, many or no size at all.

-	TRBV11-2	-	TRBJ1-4	CASSQWQENEKLFF	TGTGCCAGCAGTCAGTGGCAGGAGAATGAAAAACTGTTTTTT
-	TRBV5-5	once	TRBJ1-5	CASSFGVGNQPQHF	TGTGCCAGCAGCTTCGGGGTTGGCAATCAGCCCCAGCATTTT
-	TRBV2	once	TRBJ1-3	CASSYGTFSGNTIYF	TGTGCCAGCAGCTACGGCACCTTCTCTGGAAACACCATATATTTT
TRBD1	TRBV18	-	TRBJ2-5	CASSPFNTGQGLGETQYF	TGTGCCAGCTCACCCTTCAACACGGGACAGGGGTTAGGAGAGACCCAGTACTTC
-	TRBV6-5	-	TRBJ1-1	CASSYTSAGGTEAFF	TGTGCCAGCAGTTACACTTCGGCCGGGGGGACTGAAGCTTTCTTT
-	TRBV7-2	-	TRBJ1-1	CASSSGANTEAFF	TGTGCCAGCAGCTCCGGGGCGAACACTGAAGCTTTCTTT
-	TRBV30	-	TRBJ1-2	CAWALLGGYYGYTF	TGTGCCTGGGCCCTTCTTGGGGGTTACTATGGCTACACCTTC
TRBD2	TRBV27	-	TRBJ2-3	CASSLGGRAMDTQYF	TGTGCCAGCAGTTTAGGAGGGAGGGCCATGGATACGCAGTATTTT
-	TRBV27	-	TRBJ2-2	CAISPTGYTGELFF	TGTGCTATTTCCCCCACGGGTTACACCGGGGAGCTGTTTTTT
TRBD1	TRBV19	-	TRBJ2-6	CASSRDRGSSGANVLTF	TGTGCCAGTAGTAGGGACAGGGGAAGCTCTGGGGCCAACGTCCTGACTTTC
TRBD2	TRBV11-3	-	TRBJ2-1	CASSSGREGGRHYNEQFF	TGTGCCAGCAGCTCAGGGCGAGAGGGCGGGAGGCATTACAATGAGCAGTTCTTC
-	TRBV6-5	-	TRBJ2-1	CASSYGTQTEQFF	TGTGCCAGCAGTTACGGGACCCAAACTGAGCAGTTCTTC
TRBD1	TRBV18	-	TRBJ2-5	CASSPLRDSPETQYF	TGTGCCAGCTCACCACTCAGGGACAGTCCGGAGACCCAGTACTTC
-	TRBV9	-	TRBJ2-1	CASSVAASHRDEQFF	TGTGCCAGCAGCGTAGCGGCTAGCCATCGGGATGAGCAGTTCTTC
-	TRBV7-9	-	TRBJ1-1	CASSSETLHDPNTEAFF	TGTGCCAGCAGCTCAGAGACCCTTCACGACCCGAACACTGAAGCTTTCTTT
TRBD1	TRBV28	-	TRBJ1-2	CASSTTGIYGYTF	TGTGCCAGCAGTACGACAGGGATCTATGGCTACACCTTC
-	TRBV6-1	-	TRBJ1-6	CATRELTYNSPLHF	TGTGCCACTAGGGAGTTGACCTATAATTCACCCCTCCACTTT
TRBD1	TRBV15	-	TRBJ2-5	CATGDRGRETQYF	TGTGCCACCGGAGACAGGGGGCGAGAGACCCAGTACTTC
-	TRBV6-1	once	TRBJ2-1	CASGVGVSYNEQFF	TGTGCCAGTGGGGTCGGGGTCTCCTACAATGAGCAGTTCTTC
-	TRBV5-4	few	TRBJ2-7	CASSLLGSEQYF	TGTGCCAGCAGCTTGTTAGGGAGCGAGCAGTACTTC
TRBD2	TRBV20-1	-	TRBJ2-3	CSASYREAQYF	TGCAGTGCTTCATACCGGGAGGCGCAGTATTTT
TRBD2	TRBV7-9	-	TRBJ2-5	CASALAGGPVQYF	TGTGCCTCGGCACTAGCGGGAGGGCCGGTCCAGTACTTC
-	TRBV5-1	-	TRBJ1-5	CASSLEGSRNQPQHF	TGCGCCAGCAGCTTGGAAGGGTCGCGCAATCAGCCCCAGCATTTT
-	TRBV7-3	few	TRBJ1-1	CARGLSAGLWAFF	TGTGCCAGGGGATTGTCGGCGGGTCTGTGGGCTTTCTTT
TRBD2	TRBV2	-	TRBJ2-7	CASSDLVLAGSSYEQYF	TGTGCCAGCAGTGATTTGGTCCTAGCGGGGTCCTCCTACGAGCAGTACTTC
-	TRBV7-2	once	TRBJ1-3	CASSLNRVPSGNTIYF	TGTGCCAGCAGCTTAAATAGAGTTCCCTCTGGAAACACCATATATTTT
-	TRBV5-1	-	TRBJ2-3	CASSSAAITDTQYF	TGCGCCAGCAGCTCGGCCGCTATTACAGATACGCAGTATTTT
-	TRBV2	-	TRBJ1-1	CASSSTGATGSEAFF	TGTGCCAGCAGTTCTACGGGGGCCACGGGCTCTGAAGCTTTCTTT